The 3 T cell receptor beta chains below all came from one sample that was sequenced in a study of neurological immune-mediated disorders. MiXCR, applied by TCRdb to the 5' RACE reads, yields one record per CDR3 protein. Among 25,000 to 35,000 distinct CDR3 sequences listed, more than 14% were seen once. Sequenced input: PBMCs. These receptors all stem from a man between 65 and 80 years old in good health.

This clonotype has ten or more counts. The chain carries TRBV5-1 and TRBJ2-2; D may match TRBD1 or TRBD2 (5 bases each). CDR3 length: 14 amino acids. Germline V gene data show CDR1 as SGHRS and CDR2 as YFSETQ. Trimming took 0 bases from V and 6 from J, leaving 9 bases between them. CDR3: CASSLAGASGELFF. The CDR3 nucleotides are TGCGCCAGCAGCTTGGCCGGGGCTTCCGGGGAGCTGTTTTTT.

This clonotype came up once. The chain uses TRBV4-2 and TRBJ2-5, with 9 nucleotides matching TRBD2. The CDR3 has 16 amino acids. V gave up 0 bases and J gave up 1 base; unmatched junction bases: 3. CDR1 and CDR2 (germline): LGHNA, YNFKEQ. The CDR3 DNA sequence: TGTGCCAGCAGCCAAGATCGGGGACTAGCCCAAGAGACCCAGTACTTC. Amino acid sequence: CASSQDRGLAQETQYF.

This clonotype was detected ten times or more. The CDR3, as DNA: TGCAGTGCCGGCGGCAGGGGGTTCACCTCCTACGAGCAGTACTTC. Encoded protein: CSAGGRGFTSYEQYF. The chain has TRBV20-1 and TRBJ2-7; 7 positions agree with TRBD1. The CDR3 is made up of 15 amino acids. The germline V gene has CDR1 DFQATT and CDR2 SNEGSKA (reference sequence). V lost 6 bases, J lost 0 bases, and 11 bases stayed unmatched.